This T cell receptor beta chain was identified in a study of control samples from healthy donors and cancer patients. TCRdb keeps only in-frame clones here, not all; method: immunoSEQ multiplex PCR. Altogether 150,000 to 200,000 clones are present, about nine tenths being singletons, with the ten largest covering roughly 1.6%. CDR3 length: 17 amino acids. V was clipped by 6 bases and J by 0 bases; unmatched bases: 10. Germline loops: CDR1 MDHEN, CDR2 SYDVKM. The V and J genes are TRBV28 and TRBJ1-4; TRBD1 agrees at 7 bases. The receptor was isolated from a woman aged 25 to 39 in good health. Sequencing was carried out using blood. CDR3 DNA: TGTGCCAGCAGCCCGGGACAGACTACAGCAACTAATGAAAAACTGTTTTTT. Translating gives CASSPGQTTATNEKLFF.